The present TCR beta chain was sequenced within a study of neurological immune-mediated disorders. Study outcomes and limitations: Among expanded clones, no CDR3 amino acid sequences were shared across subjects, a pattern suggesting private repertoires in all groups.

The CDR3 is 18 amino acids. Trimming removed 3 bases from V and 4 bases from J; junction bases left unmatched: 17. Germline loops: CDR1 DFQATT, CDR2 SNEGSKA (reference sequence). This clonotype was detected many times. The target antigen is unknown. It was by 5'RACE with 10-nucleotide random UMIs that the cDNA was made. TCRdb re-called the 5' RACE reads with MiXCR, one entry per CDR3 protein. The sample holds roughly 25,000 distinct CDR3 sequences, roughly an eighth seen once. Noted time point: technical triplicate 1. Approximately 1 million sorted CD4+ or CD8+ T cells made each library. This clonotype was obtained from a female donor with HTLV-1-associated myelopathy (HAM/TSP). The sequenced sample consisted of CD4+ T cells from blood. The J gene is TRBJ2-5, the V gene TRBV20-1; 10 nucleotides align to TRBD2. The CDR3 spells CSASRPGVGAGGVETQYF. The CDR3 nucleotides read TGCAGTGCTAGTCGCCCGGGGGTGGGAGCGGGGGGGGTAGAGACCCAGTACTTC.